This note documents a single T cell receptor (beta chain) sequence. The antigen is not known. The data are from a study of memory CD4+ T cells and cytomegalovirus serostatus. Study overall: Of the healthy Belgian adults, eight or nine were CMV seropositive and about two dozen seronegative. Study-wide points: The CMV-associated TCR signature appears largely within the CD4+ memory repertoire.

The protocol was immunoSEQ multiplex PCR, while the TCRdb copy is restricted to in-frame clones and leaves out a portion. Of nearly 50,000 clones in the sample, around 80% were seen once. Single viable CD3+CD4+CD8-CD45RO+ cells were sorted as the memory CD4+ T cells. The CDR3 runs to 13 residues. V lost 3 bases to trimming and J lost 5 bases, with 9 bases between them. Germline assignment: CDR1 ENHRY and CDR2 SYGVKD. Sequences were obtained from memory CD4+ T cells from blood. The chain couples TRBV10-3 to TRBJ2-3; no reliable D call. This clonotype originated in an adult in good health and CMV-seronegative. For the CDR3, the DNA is TGTGCCATCAGTGATCTGGATGGAGATACGCAGTATTTT. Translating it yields CAISDLDGDTQYF.